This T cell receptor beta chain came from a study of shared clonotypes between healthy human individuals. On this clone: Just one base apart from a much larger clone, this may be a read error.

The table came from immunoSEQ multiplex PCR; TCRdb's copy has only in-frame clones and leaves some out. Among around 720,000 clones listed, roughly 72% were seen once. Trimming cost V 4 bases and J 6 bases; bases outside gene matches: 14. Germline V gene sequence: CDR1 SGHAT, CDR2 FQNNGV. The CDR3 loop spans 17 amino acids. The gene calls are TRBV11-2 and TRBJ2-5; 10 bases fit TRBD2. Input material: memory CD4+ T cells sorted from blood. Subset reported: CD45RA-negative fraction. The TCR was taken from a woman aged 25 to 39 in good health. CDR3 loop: CASSSRGGAGGFKTQYF. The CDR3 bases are TGTGCCAGCAGCTCCCGAGGGGGAGCGGGAGGGTTCAAGACCCAGTACTTC.